The 19 T cell receptor beta chains reported below all come from one sample, sequenced in a study of human T cells and chemical hapten exposure (dated by TCRdb to 2020 to 2022). This specimen's time point label, interpreted: patch test 1, 2 weeks after DPC sensitization. The intended sense of this specimen's treatment or condition label: therapeutic diphenylcyclopropenone sensitization with weekly scalp DPC. Libraries came from RACE. The instrument given in TCRdb is NextSeq 500. TCRdb's own reprocessing of the public reads used fastp at Q25 and MiXCR and kept productive beta chains. Identical CDR3 protein sequences are pooled into one entry, listed with their most common genes and DNA. This sample lists some 70,000 distinct CDR3 sequences; around a third were detected once. More than 7% of the sample is held by the ten biggest clonotypes. The sequencing used whole blood, collected in connection with sensitization to the hapten diphenylcyclopropenone (DPC). These receptors were collected from a man in his forties with alopecia areata. Some clones in this sample may be carry-over from other donors' samples.

The gene calls are TRBV7-9 and TRBJ2-5, with D perhaps given as TRBD1 or TRBD2 (5 bases each). This CDR3 contains 14 residues. Germline CDR1 reads SEHNR; CDR2 reads FQNEAQ (reference sequence). The V end lost 3 bases, the J end lost 4 bases, and 12 bases lay between the germline ends. For the CDR3, the DNA is TGTGCCAGCAGCTTCGTAGGGGACCGAGAGACCCAGTACTTC. Its translation: CASSFVGDRETQYF.

The chain couples TRBV6-5 to TRBJ1-1, with 12 bases that match TRBD1. V shed 2 bases and J 8 bases; nucleotides not matched to a gene: 6. CDR1 is MNHEY, CDR2 SVGAGI, per germline. The CDR3 covers 15 residues. The CDR3 region is CASSYPGTGGKEAFF. The CDR3 DNA reads as TGTGCCAGCAGTTACCCGGGGACAGGGGGCAAGGAAGCTTTCTTT.

The chain is built from TRBV6-2 or TRBV6-3 and TRBJ2-1; weak D call: TRBD2 (6 bases). V was pared by 2 bases and J by 0 bases, with 14 bases between. CDR1 and CDR2 (germline): MNHEY, SVGEGT. CDR3 size: 17 residues. The CDR3 nucleotides are TGTGCCAGCAGTTACCGCCCGCGGGGAACCTCCTACAATGAGCAGTTCTTC. Its translation is CASSYRPRGTSYNEQFF.

This rearrangement joins TRBV5-1 to TRBJ1-4, with D possibly TRBD1 on 5 matching bases. V dropped 2 bases and J dropped 6 bases, with 11 bases sitting between them. CDR1 and CDR2 (germline): SGHRS, YFSETQ. CDR3 length: 14 amino acids. The CDR3 loop reads CASSFGTVDEKLFF. DNA for the CDR3: TGCGCCAGCAGCTTTGGGACGGTCGATGAAAAACTGTTTTTT. Full variable domain (rest looked up from reference TRBV5-1 and TRBJ1-4): KAGVTQTPRYLIKTRGQQVTLSCSPISGHRSVSWYQQTPGQGLQFLFEYFSETQRNKGNFPGRFSGRQFSNSRSEMNVSTLELGDSALYLCASSFGTVDEKLFFGSGTQLSVL.

The chain is built from TRBV4-2 and TRBJ2-7; 8 nucleotides line up with TRBD2. Germline V lookup: CDR1 LGHNA, CDR2 YNFKEQ. The trim removed 0 bases at V and 1 base at J, leaving 2 bases unmatched. This CDR3 contains 15 residues. Here the CDR3 reads CASSQEGLGSYEQYF. In nucleotides, the CDR3 is TGTGCCAGCAGCCAAGAGGGACTAGGGTCCTACGAGCAGTACTTC.

This chain connects TRBV10-3 to TRBJ2-1, with D hard to call. The ends were cut back, 1 base at V and 7 bases at J, with 8 bases in the middle. The CDR3 consists of 13 residues. Per germline, CDR1 ENHRY and CDR2 SYGVKD. The CDR3 sequence is CAISEFLGNEQFF. The CDR3 nucleotides are TGTGCCATCAGTGAGTTCCTAGGGAATGAGCAGTTCTTC.

J is TRBJ2-3 and V is TRBV7-9; D not certain. The V end was cut by 0 bases, the J end by 0 bases, with 7 bases between. This CDR3 has 15 residues. Looked up from germline, CDR1 is SEHNR and CDR2 is FQNEAQ (reference sequence). As DNA, the CDR3 is TGTGCCAGCAGCTTAGCCCGGGTTAGCACAGATACGCAGTATTTT. Its translation: CASSLARVSTDTQYF.

J is TRBJ1-5 and V is TRBV2, with a tentative D call TRBD1 (5 bases). The CDR3 spans 18 residues. Germline V gene data show CDR1 as SNHLY and CDR2 as FYNNEI. V lost 1 base to trimming and J lost 0 bases, with 16 bases between them. The CDR3 here is CASSEGFGGRGSNQPQHF. The DNA for the CDR3 is TGTGCCAGCAGTGAAGGTTTCGGGGGGAGGGGTAGCAATCAGCCCCAGCATTTT.

This clonotype was found a few times. The V call is TRBV5-1, the J call TRBJ2-3, with 11 bases matching TRBD2. This CDR3 region has 17 residues. The V and J ends lost 4 bases and 3 bases, in that order; junction bases with no gene match: 10. Germline loops: CDR1 SGHRS, CDR2 YFSETQ. The CDR3 nucleotides are TGCGCCAGCAGCCCGCAACTAGCGGGAGCAGTTACAGATACGCAGTATTTT. Amino acid sequence: CASSPQLAGAVTDTQYF.

The V gene is TRBV3-1, the J gene TRBJ2-1; D ambiguous. Trimming took 1 base from V and 0 from J, leaving 7 bases between them. The CDR3 has 15 residues. The germline CDR1 and CDR2 sequences are LGHDT and YNNKEL (reference sequence). The CDR3 loop reads CASSQGTSSYNEQFF. The CDR3 DNA sequence: TGTGCCAGCAGCCAAGGCACCAGCTCCTACAATGAGCAGTTCTTC.

This clonotype occurred a few times. The chain couples TRBV5-1 to TRBJ2-7; the match to TRBD2 covers 7 bases. The CDR3 is made up of 15 amino acids. J lost 3 bases, V lost 4 bases, and 10 bases had no gene match. CDR1 is SGHRS and CDR2 is YFSETQ in the germline V gene. This CDR3 is CASSPLGGKNYEQYF. The CDR3 nucleotides are TGCGCCAGCAGCCCCTTGGGAGGGAAAAACTACGAGCAGTACTTC.

The genes are TRBV7-6 and TRBJ2-7; 10 bases agree with TRBD2. V was pared by 4 bases and J by 1 base, with 7 bases of the junction left unmatched. Germline V gene data show CDR1 as SGHVS and CDR2 as FNYEAQ. This CDR3 spans 16 amino acids. CDR3 sequence: CASSSMEREGSYEQYF. CDR3 nucleotides: TGTGCCAGCAGCTCAATGGAGCGGGAGGGTTCCTACGAGCAGTACTTC.

This chain joins TRBV6-5 and TRBJ2-1; D might be TRBD1 (5 bases). CDR1 and CDR2 from the germline V gene are MNHEY and SVGAGI. V gave up 2 bases and J gave up 9 bases, with 14 bases separating them. This CDR3 comprises 14 residues. DNA for the CDR3: TGTGCCAGCAGTTACCCGCAGGGTAGGGGTGAGCAGTTCTTC. As protein: CASSYPQGRGEQFF.

This chain connects TRBV28 to TRBJ2-7; D is possibly TRBD2 (6 bases). The CDR3 runs to 15 residues. V was shortened by 2 bases and J by 1 base, with 12 bases between the two germline ends. Germline V gene data show CDR1 as MDHEN and CDR2 as SYDVKM. CDR3 sequence: CASSLGGTLSYEQYF. CDR3 DNA sequence: TGTGCCAGCAGTTTAGGGGGGACCTTGTCCTACGAGCAGTACTTC. Combining the CDR3 with reference TRBV28 and TRBJ2-7 gives the whole variable domain DVKVTQSSRYLVKRTGEKVFLECVQDMDHENMFWYRQDPGLGLRLIYFSYDVKMKEKGDIPEGYSVSREKKERFSLILESASTNQTSMYLCASSLGGTLSYEQYFGPGTRLTVT.

The genes are TRBV4-1 and TRBJ1-3, with D unclear. The CDR3 consists of 15 residues. V gave up 1 base and J gave up 4 bases, with 11 bases separating them. Per germline, CDR1 MGHRA and CDR2 YSYEKL. The CDR3 protein is CASSQGRRLGNTIYF. Written as DNA, the CDR3 is TGCGCCAGCAGCCAAGGTCGGCGTTTAGGAAACACCATATATTTT.

The genes are TRBV11-3 and TRBJ1-4, with D possibly TRBD1 on 6 matching bases. V gave up 4 bases and J gave up 8 bases, with 23 bases separating them. The germline V gene encodes CDR1 SGHNT and CDR2 YENEEA. The CDR3 spans 17 residues. CDR3 amino acids: CASSSLSTGMREEKLFF. CDR3 sequence (DNA): TGTGCCAGCAGCTCCCTCTCCACAGGGATGAGAGAAGAAAAACTGTTTTTT.

The genes are TRBV6-5 and TRBJ2-3; TRBD2 aligns across 8 bases. Germline lookup yields CDR1 MNHEY and CDR2 SVGAGI. The CDR3 spans 15 residues. V was clipped by 6 bases and J by 2 bases; unmatched bases: 7. CDR3 region: CASSLSGSYTDTQYF. CDR3 nucleotide sequence: TGTGCCAGCAGCTTGAGCGGGAGCTACACAGATACGCAGTATTTT.

The V gene is TRBV24-1, the J gene TRBJ1-1; 7 bases agree with TRBD1. The CDR3 covers 17 residues. The germline CDR1 and CDR2 sequences are KGHDR and SFDVKD. The J segment lost 0 bases and the V segment lost 3 bases, leaving 9 bases of the junction unmatched. CDR3 sequence: CATSDAGGGGVNTEAFF. CDR3 nucleotide sequence: TGTGCCACCAGTGATGCAGGGGGGGGAGGCGTGAACACTGAAGCTTTCTTT.

In its sample, this clonotype was seen a few times. The chain has TRBV7-9 and TRBJ2-2; TRBD1 might be the D (5 bases). The V end was cut by 5 bases, the J end by 1 base, with 14 bases between. The CDR3 spans 16 residues. The germline CDR1 and CDR2 sequences are SEHNR and FQNEAQ (reference sequence). The CDR3 loop reads CASSPLVGRNTGELFF. CDR3 nucleotides: TGTGCCAGCAGCCCGCTAGTGGGGCGGAACACCGGGGAGCTGTTTTTT.